Sequencing of this T cell receptor beta chain was carried out in a study of monozygotic twins with inflammatory bowel disease. Broader study findings: A single strong clonotype or signal linked to IBD was not supported. Whether twins were concordant or discordant made no difference to repertoire similarity, possibly from limited power. Cells of different T cell subtypes could not be told apart.

From its re-call of the 5' RACE reads, TCRdb lists each CDR3 protein once, without DNA. This repertoire includes some 450,000 distinct CDR3 sequences. Concerning this clonotype itself: Its target is unknown.

The CDR3 covers 13 residues. The germline V gene encodes CDR1 SNHLY and CDR2 FYNNEI. The draw for each donor consisted of a single 2.5 ml blood sample. The rearrangement uses TRBV2 and TRBJ1-6; with no DNA, the TCRdb D assignment of TRBD1 cannot be verified. The specimen sequenced was blood. The receptor comes from a human donor with ulcerative colitis or Crohn's disease, or a healthy co-twin of an affected twin (not recorded which). The chain's CDR3 is CAISDSFNSPLHF.